Below, 9 T cell receptor beta chains from the same sample are listed, as sequenced in a study of identical twins. TCRdb called the 5' RACE reads again in MiXCR, with one record for every CDR3 protein. The data contain around 340,000 distinct CDR3 sequences, around 9.7% of them singletons. Sequenced sample: naive T cells sorted from blood. The origin of the receptors is a woman in her fifties or sixties in good health.

Here the CDR3 DNA reads TGCAGTGCTCTACCACCCGGGACACGCTCCTACAATGAGCAGTTCTTC. The encoded protein is CSALPPGTRSYNEQFF. The chain is built from TRBV20-1 and TRBJ2-1; TRBD1 is a possible D gene (6 bases). V lost 5 bases to trimming and J lost 0 bases, with 17 bases between them. Germline CDR1 reads DFQATT; CDR2 reads SNEGSKA (reference sequence). The CDR3 is 16 residues long.

This clonotype was seen repeatedly, ten times or more. The chain recombines TRBV4-1 with TRBJ2-7; 13 bases map to TRBD2. This CDR3 has 15 residues. Losses at the gene ends were 4 bases for V and 3 bases for J; bases not matched to a gene: 3. Germline CDR1 MGHRA, CDR2 YSYEKL. CDR3 loop: CASSRRTSGSYEQYF. The CDR3 DNA is TGCGCCAGCAGCCGAAGGACTAGCGGGAGCTACGAGCAGTACTTC.

This clonotype was counted only a few times. The V call is TRBV5-1, the J call TRBJ1-1; 11 bases map to TRBD1. Trimming took 0 bases from V and 3 from J; bases not matched to a gene: 7. CDR3 length: 17 amino acids. Per germline, CDR1 SGHRS and CDR2 YFSETQ. In DNA, the CDR3 is TGCGCCAGCAGCTTGGTTGGGACAGGGGGTATGGACACTGAAGCTTTCTTT. This sequence encodes CASSLVGTGGMDTEAFF.

This clonotype has a handful of counts. J is TRBJ2-5 and V is TRBV12-3 or TRBV12-4; TRBD1 is a possible D gene (6 bases). The CDR3 totals 16 residues. The germline V and J ends were trimmed by 6 bases and 4 bases, with 21 bases remaining between them. CDR3 protein: CASSRLLGALRETQYF. The CDR3, as DNA: TGTGCCAGCAGCAGACTACTGGGGGCCCTAAGAGAGACCCAGTACTTC.

This clonotype was counted between two and nine times. The rearrangement uses TRBV12-3 or TRBV12-4 and TRBJ2-2; D tentatively reads TRBD1 or TRBD2 (5 bases each). V was pared by 6 bases and J by 5 bases, with 13 bases between. The CDR3 extends over 14 amino acids. In DNA, the CDR3 is TGTGCCAGCAGGGCGGAGTGGGGGACCGGGGAGCTGTTTTTT. Residues: CASRAEWGTGELFF.

This clonotype occurred a few times. CDR3 sequence reads: CASSLVGAGPYNEQFF. As DNA, the CDR3 is TGTGCCAGCAGCTTAGTCGGTGCGGGGCCCTACAATGAGCAGTTCTTC. This chain connects TRBV7-8 to TRBJ2-1; D may be TRBD2 (6 bases). Per germline, CDR1 SGHVS and CDR2 FQNEAQ. V was pared by 1 base and J by 2 bases, with 12 bases between. The CDR3 contains 16 residues.

Comments on this clonotype: A much larger clone lies one base from this, so it may be a read error. The CDR3 DNA follows: TGCGCCAGCAGCTTGACAGGCGGGAAGGGCACCGTGGAGCTGTTTTTT. Amino acid sequence: CASSLTGGKGTVELFF. The gene calls are TRBV5-1 and TRBJ2-2; weak D call: TRBD2 (6 bases). Germline assignment: CDR1 SGHRS and CDR2 YFSETQ. There are 16 residues in the CDR3.

In its sample, this clonotype was seen many times. This sequence joins TRBV5-1 and TRBJ2-4; 10 bases fit TRBD1. V dropped 2 bases and J dropped 2; count of bases not matched to a gene: 4. The CDR3 extends over 16 amino acids. Germline CDR1 is SGHRS and CDR2 is YFSETQ. The CDR3: CASSLGTGESKNIQYF. CDR3 nucleotide sequence: TGCGCCAGCAGCTTAGGGACAGGGGAATCCAAAAACATTCAGTACTTC.

The chain carries TRBV19 and TRBJ2-1; no definite D call. Per germline, CDR1 LNHDA and CDR2 SQIVND (reference sequence). CDR3 length: 12 residues. Deletions cut 1 base from V and 6 bases from J, with 4 bases between. The CDR3 loop reads CASSIGTNEQFF. CDR3 sequence (DNA): TGTGCCAGTAGTATAGGCACCAATGAGCAGTTCTTC.